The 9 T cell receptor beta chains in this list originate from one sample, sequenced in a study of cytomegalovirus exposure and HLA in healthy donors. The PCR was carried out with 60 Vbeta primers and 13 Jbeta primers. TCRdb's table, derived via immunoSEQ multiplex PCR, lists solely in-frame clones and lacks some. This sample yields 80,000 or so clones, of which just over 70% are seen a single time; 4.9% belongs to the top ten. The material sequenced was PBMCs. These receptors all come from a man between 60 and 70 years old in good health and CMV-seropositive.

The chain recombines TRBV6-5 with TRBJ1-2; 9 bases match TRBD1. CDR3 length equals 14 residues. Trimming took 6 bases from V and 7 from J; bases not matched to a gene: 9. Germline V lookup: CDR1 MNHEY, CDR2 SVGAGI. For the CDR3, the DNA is TGTGCCAGCAGCAGAACACAGGGGGCGCCTGGCTACACCTTC. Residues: CASSRTQGAPGYTF.

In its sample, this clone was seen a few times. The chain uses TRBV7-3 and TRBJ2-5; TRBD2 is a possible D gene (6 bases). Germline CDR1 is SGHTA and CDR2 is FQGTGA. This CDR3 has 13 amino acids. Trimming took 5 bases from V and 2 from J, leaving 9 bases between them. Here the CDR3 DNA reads TGTGCCAGCAGCGCGCGGGATCAAGAGACCCAGTACTTC. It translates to CASSARDQETQYF. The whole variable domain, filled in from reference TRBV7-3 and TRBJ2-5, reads GAGVSQTPSNKVTEKGKYVELRCDPISGHTALYWYRQSLGQGPEFLIYFQGTGAADDSGLPNDRFFAVRPEGSVSTLKIQRTERGDSAVYLCASSARDQETQYFGPGTRLLVL.

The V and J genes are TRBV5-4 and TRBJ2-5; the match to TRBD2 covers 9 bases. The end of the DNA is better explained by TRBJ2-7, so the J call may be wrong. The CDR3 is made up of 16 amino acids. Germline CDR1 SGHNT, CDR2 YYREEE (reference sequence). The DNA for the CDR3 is TGTGCCAGCAGCTTGACGGCGGGGGGGCCGCGAAACGAGCAGTACTTC. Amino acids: CASSLTAGGPRNEQYF.

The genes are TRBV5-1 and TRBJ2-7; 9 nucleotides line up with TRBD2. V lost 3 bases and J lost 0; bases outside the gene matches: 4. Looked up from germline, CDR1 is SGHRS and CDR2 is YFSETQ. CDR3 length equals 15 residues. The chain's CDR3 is CASSSGGGVSYEQYF. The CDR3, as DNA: TGCGCCAGCAGCTCGGGCGGGGGGGTCTCCTACGAGCAGTACTTC.

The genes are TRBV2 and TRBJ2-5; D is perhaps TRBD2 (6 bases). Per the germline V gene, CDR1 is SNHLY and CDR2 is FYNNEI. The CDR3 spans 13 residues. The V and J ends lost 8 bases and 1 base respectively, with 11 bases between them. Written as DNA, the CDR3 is TGTGCCAGCGTGGGGGGACCCCAAGAGACCCAGTACTTC. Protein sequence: CASVGGPQETQYF.

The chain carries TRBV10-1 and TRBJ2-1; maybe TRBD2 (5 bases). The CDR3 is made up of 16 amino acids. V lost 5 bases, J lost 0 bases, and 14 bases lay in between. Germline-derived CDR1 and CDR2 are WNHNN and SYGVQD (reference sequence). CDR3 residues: CASSKSGNPSYNEQFF. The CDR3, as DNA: TGCGCCAGCAGTAAATCCGGGAACCCCTCCTACAATGAGCAGTTCTTC.

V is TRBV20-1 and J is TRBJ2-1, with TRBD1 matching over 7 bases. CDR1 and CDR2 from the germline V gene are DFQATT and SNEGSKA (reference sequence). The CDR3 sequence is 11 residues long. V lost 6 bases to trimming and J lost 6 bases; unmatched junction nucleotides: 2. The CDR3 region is CSAGGLNEQFF. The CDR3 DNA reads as TGCAGTGCAGGGGGCCTCAATGAGCAGTTCTTC.

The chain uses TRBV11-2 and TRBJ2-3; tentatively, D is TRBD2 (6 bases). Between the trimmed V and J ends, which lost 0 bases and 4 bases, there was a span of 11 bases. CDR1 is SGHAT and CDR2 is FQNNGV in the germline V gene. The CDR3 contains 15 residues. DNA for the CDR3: TGTGCCAGCAGCTTAGATCGGAGGGAAGCAGATACGCAGTATTTT. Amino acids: CASSLDRREADTQYF.

The CDR3 DNA reads as TGTGCCAGCAGTGAAGGGGTGGGTGAGCAGTTCTTC. This encodes CASSEGVGEQFF. This rearrangement joins TRBV6-4 to TRBJ2-1; D perhaps matches TRBD1 (5 bases). The CDR3 is 12 amino acids. V lost 3 bases and J 9 bases, leaving 9 bases between the germline ends. Germline lookup yields CDR1 MRHNA and CDR2 SNTAGT.